This T cell receptor (beta chain) was obtained from a study of CD8+ T cells in alopecia areata listed by TCRdb under 2018. In the study overall: The treated patients took part in an open-label pilot trial in which moderate-to-severe alopecia areata was treated with oral tofacitinib at 5 to 10 mg twice daily. Patients stayed on tofacitinib for 6 to 18 months and then had 6 months of follow-up off drug so that delayed response and recurrence could be assessed. Disease severity in treated patients was measured with the SALT score, which quantifies the percentage of affected scalp surface area. In both human patients and the C3H/HeJ mouse model, the study applied high-throughput TCRbeta sequencing to look at T cell clonal expansion in alopecia areata. In humans, TCRbeta sequencing was performed on scalp tissue and on sorted CD4+ and CD8+ peripheral blood T cells from healthy controls and from patients with patchy or totalis/universalis alopecia areata. Patients on tofacitinib were biopsied at baseline and after 4 and 24 weeks of treatment, and several of the patients also had a later scalp biopsy. Scalp clonality was compared among normal scalp (n=4), patchy alopecia areata scalp (n=8), and alopecia totalis/universalis scalp (n=8). RNA came from the PAXgene miRNA kit for fixed scalp, the miRNeasy kit for PBMCs, and the RNeasy kit for mouse skin. Amplification of TCRbeta CDR3 regions was done by immunoSEQ multiplex PCR using 35 Vbeta forward primers and 13 Jbeta reverse primers.

Taken from cysteine to phenylalanine, the CDR3 has 12 residues. Only the CDR3 region is kept as DNA, spanning 36 bases read in frame from base 1. The germline V gene (reference sequence) specifies GTSNPN as CDR1 and SVGIG as CDR2. Trimming leaves V shorter by 5 bases and J shorter by 5 bases, with the junction holding 3 bases beyond the gene matches. The paper's findings and limits, for the study overall: During tofacitinib treatment, many expanded lesional clones stuck around in both scalp and blood, and this persistence may partly explain why relapse happens after treatment is stopped. Tofacitinib significantly lowered scalp clonality and the number of expanded CD8+ clones among the top 100 scalp clones. Unlike mouse skin, where gammadelta T cells dominate, normal human skin contains resident alphabeta T cells that get sequenced too, which complicates analysis of the scalp TCR repertoire. Higher clonality and more expanded CD8+ clones were observed in lesional scalp than in normal scalp, particularly in alopecia totalis/universalis, a finding suggestive of antigenic drive. Because the treated cohort was small and included a single nonresponder, larger studies are needed to assess links between baseline CD8+ expansion and response. TCR sequences shared between patients were less clear than in mice, possibly partly because of HLA diversity in the patient population.

Taken with the paper, the label for treatment or condition translates to: oral pan-JAK inhibitor, 5-10 mg twice daily. Lesional scalp punch biopsies and peripheral blood were obtained from alopecia areata patients. After PBMCs were isolated by density centrifugation and stained for CD3, CD4 and CD8, a FACSAria was used to sort CD4+ and CD8+ T cells. With regard to this clone: Its antigen target is currently unknown. Per-base quality was not reported, and no clone a single base away is much larger than it.

Libraries came from the immunoSEQ multiplex PCR assay. RNA was extracted from all samples and reverse transcribed into cDNA as template for TCR sequencing. First-strand cDNA was synthesized with SuperScript III using a 2:1 mix of oligo-dT and random hexamers. Amplification bias was assessed with a synthetic immune receptor repertoire, and residual bias was removed computationally. The authors' analysis ran thus. Raw reads were preprocessed to remove errors, and CDR3 was defined by IMGT conventions from the conserved cysteine to phenylalanine. Clonality was calculated as 1 minus Shannon entropy normalized by log2 of the number of productive unique TCRs. Whether each scalp clone was CD4 or CD8 was inferred by checking scalp TCRbeta sequences against the CD4 and CD8 repertoires from sorted blood. The table comes from immuneACCESS by way of TCRdb, which keeps in-frame sequences with V and J called. Part of the clones is missing from these tables; in studies checked, under half for an unresolved V gene and the rest for unknown reasons. V, J and clone size are taken as reported in that table, and D and trimming were inferred from the DNA itself. The sample table lists some 150,000 clones, 50% to 75% of them with a count of one. Of the sample, around 16% is held by the ten largest clones.

The receptor's source is a human donor with alopecia areata. The chain is made from TRBV30 and TRBJ2-5, and 9 junctional nucleotides match TRBD2. Source: CD4+ T cells sorted from blood, taken between weeks 55 and 65, from a patient treated with tofacitinib. This receptor has the CDR3 CAWAGLAETQYF. The DNA reads as follows: TGTGCCTGGGCGGGACTAGCCGAGACCCAGTACTTC.